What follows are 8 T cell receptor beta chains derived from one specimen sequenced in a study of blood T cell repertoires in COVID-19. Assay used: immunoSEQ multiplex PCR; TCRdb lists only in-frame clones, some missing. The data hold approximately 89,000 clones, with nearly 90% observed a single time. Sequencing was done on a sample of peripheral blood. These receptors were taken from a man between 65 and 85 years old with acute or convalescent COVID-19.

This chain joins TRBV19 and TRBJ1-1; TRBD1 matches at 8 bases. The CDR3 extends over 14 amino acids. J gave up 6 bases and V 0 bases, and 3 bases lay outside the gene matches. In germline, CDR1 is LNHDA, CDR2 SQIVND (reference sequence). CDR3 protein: CASSIDGQGPEAFF. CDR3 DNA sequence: TGTGCCAGTAGTATAGACGGACAGGGCCCTGAAGCTTTCTTT.

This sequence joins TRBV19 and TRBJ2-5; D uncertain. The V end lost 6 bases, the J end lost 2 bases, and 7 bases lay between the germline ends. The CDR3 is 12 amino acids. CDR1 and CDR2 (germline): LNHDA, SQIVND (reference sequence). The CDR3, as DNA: TGTGCCAGTAGCGACTTACAAGAGACCCAGTACTTC. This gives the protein CASSDLQETQYF.

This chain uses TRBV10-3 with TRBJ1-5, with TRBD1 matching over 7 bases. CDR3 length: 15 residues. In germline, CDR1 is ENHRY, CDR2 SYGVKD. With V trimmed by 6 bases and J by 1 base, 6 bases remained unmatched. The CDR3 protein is CAIRGDRGSNQPQHF. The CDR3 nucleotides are TGTGCCATCAGGGGGGACAGAGGGAGCAATCAGCCCCAGCATTTT.

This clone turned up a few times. CDR3 nucleotide sequence: TGTGCCAGCAGTCTGGGACAGGATAATGAAAAACTGTTTTTT. It yields the protein CASSLGQDNEKLFF. The chain recombines TRBV28 with TRBJ1-4; 8 bases align to TRBD1. V lost 5 bases, J lost 4 bases, and 3 bases stayed unmatched. In germline, CDR1 is MDHEN, CDR2 SYDVKM. The CDR3 contains 14 residues.

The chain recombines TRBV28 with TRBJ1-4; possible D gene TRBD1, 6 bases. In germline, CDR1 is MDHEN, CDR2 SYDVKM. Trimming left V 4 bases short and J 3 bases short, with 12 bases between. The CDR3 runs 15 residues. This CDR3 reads CASSSPDRPNEKLFF. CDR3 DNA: TGTGCCAGCAGTTCCCCGGACAGACCTAATGAAAAACTGTTTTTT.

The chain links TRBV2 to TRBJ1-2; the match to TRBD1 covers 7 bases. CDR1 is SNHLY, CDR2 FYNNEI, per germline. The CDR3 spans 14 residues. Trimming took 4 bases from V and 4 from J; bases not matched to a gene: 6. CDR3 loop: CASSGAGTVYGYTF. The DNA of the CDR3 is TGTGCCAGCAGTGGAGCCGGGACAGTCTATGGCTACACCTTC.

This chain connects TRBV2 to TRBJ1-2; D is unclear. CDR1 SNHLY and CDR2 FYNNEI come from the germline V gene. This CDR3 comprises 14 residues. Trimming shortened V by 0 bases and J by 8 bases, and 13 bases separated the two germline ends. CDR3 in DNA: TGTGCCAGCAGTGAAGCCACCGGACGAGGGGGCTACACCTTC. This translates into CASSEATGRGGYTF.

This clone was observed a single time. Here the CDR3 DNA reads TGTGCCACCAGTGCCGCCGCCGGGACAGGGGTGAACACCGGGGAGCTGTTTTTT. Amino acid sequence: CATSAAAGTGVNTGELFF. The V gene is TRBV24-1, the J gene TRBJ2-2; the match to TRBD1 covers 10 bases. CDR1 and CDR2 from the germline V gene are KGHDR and SFDVKD. The CDR3 has 18 residues. Losses at the gene ends were 5 bases for V and 1 base for J; bases not matched to a gene: 9.